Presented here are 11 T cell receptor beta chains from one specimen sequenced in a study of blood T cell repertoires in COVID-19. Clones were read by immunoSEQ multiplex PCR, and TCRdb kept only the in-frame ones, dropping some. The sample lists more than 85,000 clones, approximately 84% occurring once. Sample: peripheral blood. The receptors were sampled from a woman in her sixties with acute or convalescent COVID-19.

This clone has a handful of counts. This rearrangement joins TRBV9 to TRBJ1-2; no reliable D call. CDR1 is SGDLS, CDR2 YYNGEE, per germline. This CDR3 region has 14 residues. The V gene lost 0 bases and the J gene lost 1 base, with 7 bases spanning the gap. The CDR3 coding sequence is TGTGCCAGCAGCGTAGTCGACAATAACTATGGCTACACCTTC. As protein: CASSVVDNNYGYTF.

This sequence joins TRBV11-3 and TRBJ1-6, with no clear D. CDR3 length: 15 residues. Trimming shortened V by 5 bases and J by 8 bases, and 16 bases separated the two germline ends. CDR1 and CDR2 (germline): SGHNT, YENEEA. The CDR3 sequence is CASSTWWEPYSPLHF. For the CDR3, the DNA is TGTGCCAGCAGCACATGGTGGGAGCCCTATTCACCCCTCCACTTT. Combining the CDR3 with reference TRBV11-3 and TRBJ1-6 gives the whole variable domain EAGVVQSPRYKIIEKKQPVAFWCNPISGHNTLYWYLQNLGQGPELLIRYENEEAVDDSQLPKDRFSAERLKGVDSTLKIQPAELGDSAVYLCASSTWWEPYSPLHFGNGTRLTVT.

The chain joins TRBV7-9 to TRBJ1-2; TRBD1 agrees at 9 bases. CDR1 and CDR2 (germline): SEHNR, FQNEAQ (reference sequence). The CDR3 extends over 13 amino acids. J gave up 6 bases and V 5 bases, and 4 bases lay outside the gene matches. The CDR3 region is CASSQQGADGYTF. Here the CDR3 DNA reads TGTGCCAGCAGCCAACAGGGGGCGGATGGCTACACCTTC.

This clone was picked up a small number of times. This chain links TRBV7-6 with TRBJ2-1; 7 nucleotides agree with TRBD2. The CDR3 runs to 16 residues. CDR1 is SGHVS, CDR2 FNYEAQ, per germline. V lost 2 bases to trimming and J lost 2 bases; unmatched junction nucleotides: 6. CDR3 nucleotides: TGTGCCAGCAGCTTACGGGGGGACTCGACCTACAATGAGCAGTTCTTC. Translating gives CASSLRGDSTYNEQFF.

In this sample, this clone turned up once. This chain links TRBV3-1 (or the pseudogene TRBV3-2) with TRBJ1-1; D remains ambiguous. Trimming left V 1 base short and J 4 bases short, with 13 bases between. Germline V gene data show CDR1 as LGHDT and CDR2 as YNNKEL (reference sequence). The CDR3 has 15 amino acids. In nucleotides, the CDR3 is TGTGCCAGCAGCCAAGGAGGCGGCCGGGGCACTGAAGCTTTCTTT. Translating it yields CASSQGGGRGTEAFF.

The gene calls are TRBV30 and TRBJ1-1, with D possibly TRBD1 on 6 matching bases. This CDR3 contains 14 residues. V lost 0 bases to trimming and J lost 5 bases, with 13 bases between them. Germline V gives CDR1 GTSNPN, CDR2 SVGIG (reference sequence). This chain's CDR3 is CAWSVQQGWTEAFF. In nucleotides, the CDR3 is TGTGCCTGGAGTGTACAACAGGGATGGACTGAAGCTTTCTTT.

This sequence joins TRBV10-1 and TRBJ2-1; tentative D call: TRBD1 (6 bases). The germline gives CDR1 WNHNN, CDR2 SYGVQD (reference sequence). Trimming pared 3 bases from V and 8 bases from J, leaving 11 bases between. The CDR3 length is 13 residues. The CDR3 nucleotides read TGCGCCAGCAGTGAAAGGGGGTTTCATGAGCAGTTCTTC. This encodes CASSERGFHEQFF.

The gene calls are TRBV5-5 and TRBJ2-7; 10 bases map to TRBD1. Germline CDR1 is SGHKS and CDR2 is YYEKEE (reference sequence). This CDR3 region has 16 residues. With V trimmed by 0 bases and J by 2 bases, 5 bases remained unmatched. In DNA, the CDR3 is TGTGCCAGCAGCTTGGCCCCGACAGGGGGCCCCTACGAGCAGTACTTC. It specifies CASSLAPTGGPYEQYF.

CDR3 sequence reads: CASSVLTGLGSSNQPQHF. CDR3 in DNA: TGTGCCAGCAGTGTACTTACAGGTCTGGGAAGCAGCAATCAGCCCCAGCATTTT. The rearrangement links TRBV28 to TRBJ1-5; the D gene is possibly TRBD1 (5 bases). V gave up 5 bases and J gave up 1 base, with 21 bases separating them. The CDR3 extends over 18 amino acids. Germline V gene data show CDR1 as MDHEN and CDR2 as SYDVKM. The whole variable domain, remainder taken from reference TRBV28 and TRBJ1-5, is DVKVTQSSRYLVKRTGEKVFLECVQDMDHENMFWYRQDPGLGLRLIYFSYDVKMKEKGDIPEGYSVSREKKERFSLILESASTNQTSMYLCASSVLTGLGSSNQPQHFGDGTRLSIL.

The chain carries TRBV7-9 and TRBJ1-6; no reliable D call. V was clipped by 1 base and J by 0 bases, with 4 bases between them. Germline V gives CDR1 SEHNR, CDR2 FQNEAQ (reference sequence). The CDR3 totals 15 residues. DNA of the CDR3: TGTGCCAGCAGCTTAGGTAGCTCCTATAATTCACCCCTCCACTTT. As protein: CASSLGSSYNSPLHF.

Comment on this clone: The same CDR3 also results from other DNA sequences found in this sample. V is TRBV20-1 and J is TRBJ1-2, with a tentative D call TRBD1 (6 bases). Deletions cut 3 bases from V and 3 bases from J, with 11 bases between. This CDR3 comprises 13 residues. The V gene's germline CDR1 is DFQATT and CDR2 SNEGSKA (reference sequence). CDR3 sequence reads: CSASLPGDYGYTF. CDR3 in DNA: TGCAGTGCTAGTTTGCCAGGGGACTATGGCTACACCTTC.